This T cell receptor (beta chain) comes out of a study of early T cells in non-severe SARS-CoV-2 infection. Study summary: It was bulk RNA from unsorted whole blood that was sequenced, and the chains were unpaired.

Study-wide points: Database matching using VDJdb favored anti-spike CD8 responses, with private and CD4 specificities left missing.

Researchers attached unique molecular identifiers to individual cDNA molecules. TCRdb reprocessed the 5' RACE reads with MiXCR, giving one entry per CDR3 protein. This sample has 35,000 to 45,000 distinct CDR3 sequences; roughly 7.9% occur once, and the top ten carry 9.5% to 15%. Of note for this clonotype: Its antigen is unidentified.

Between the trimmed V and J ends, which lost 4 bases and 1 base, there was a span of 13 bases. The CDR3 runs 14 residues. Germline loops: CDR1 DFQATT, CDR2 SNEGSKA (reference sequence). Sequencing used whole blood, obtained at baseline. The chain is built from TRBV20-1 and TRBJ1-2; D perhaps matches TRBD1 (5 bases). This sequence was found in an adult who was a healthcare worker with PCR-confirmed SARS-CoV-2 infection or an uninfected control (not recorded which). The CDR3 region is CSATVGARNYGYTF. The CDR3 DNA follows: TGCAGTGCTACAGTCGGGGCCCGTAACTATGGCTACACCTTC.